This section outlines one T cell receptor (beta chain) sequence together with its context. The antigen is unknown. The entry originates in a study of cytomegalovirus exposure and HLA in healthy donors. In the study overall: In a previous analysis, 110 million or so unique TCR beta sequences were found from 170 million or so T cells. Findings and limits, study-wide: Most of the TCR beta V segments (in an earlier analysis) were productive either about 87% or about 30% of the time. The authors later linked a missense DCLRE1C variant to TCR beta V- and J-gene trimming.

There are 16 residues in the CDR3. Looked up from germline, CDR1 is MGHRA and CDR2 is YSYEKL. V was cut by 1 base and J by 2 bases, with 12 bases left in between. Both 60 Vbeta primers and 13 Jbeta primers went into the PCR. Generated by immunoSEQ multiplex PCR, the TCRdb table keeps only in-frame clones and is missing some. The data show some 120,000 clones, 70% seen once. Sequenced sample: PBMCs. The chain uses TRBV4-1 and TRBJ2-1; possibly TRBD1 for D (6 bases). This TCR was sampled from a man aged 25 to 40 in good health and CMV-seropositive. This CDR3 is CASSQVSGTPYNEQFF. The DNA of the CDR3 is TGCGCCAGCAGCCAAGTCTCGGGGACACCCTACAATGAGCAGTTCTTC.